This TCR beta chain was profiled in a study of blood T cell repertoires in COVID-19. The method was immunoSEQ multiplex PCR; TCRdb's version includes in-frame clones alone and lacks a portion of them. The table lists under 200,000 clones, 84% of them singletons. The TCR sequence derives from a woman under 40 who had been exposed to COVID-19. Material: PBMCs or T cells enriched from blood (not recorded which).

CDR3 DNA sequence: TGTGCCAGCAGCTTAGTGGCGGGTATCAACGAGCAGTACTTC. This gives the protein CASSLVAGINEQYF. The genes are TRBV7-2 and TRBJ2-7; D is perhaps TRBD2 (5 bases). CDR3 length: 14 residues. The germline V and J ends were trimmed by 1 base and 5 bases, with 12 bases remaining between them. The V gene's germline CDR1 is SGHTA and CDR2 FQGNSA.